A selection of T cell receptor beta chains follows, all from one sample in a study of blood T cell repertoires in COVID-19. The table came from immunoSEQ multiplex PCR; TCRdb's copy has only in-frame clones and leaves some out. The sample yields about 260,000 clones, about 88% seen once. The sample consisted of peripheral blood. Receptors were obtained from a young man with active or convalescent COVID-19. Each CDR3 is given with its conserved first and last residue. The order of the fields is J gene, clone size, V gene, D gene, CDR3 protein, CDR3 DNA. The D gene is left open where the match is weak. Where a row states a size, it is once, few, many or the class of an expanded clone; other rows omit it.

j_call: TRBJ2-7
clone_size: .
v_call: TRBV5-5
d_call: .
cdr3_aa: CASSFNRDPYEQYF
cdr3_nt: TGTGCCAGCAGCTTTAACAGGGACCCCTACGAGCAGTACTTC

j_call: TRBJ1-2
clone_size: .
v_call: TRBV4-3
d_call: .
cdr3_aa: CASSQDRAGQNYGYTF
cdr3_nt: TGCGCCAGCAGCCAAGATAGGGCAGGGCAGAACTATGGCTACACCTTC

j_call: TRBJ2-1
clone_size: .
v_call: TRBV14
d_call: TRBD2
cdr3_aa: CASSPLGLAGERDEQFF
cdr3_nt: TGTGCCAGCAGCCCTCTGGGACTAGCGGGAGAACGGGATGAGCAGTTCTTC

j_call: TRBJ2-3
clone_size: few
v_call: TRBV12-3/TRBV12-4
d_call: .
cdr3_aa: CASSPRAEDTQYF
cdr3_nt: TGTGCCAGCAGCCCGAGAGCGGAGGATACGCAGTATTTT

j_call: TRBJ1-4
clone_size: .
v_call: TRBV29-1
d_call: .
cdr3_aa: CSVPSPGEFSEKLFF
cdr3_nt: TGCAGCGTTCCTTCGCCGGGGGAATTCTCTGAAAAACTGTTTTTT

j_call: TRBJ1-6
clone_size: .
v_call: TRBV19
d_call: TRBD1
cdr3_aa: CASSRNQGEFSPLHF
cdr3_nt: TGTGCCAGTAGTAGAAACCAGGGGGAGTTTTCACCCCTCCACTTT

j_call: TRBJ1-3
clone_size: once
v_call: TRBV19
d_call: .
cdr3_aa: CASSIDNFVSGNTIYF
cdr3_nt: TGTGCCAGTAGTATAGATAATTTTGTCTCTGGAAACACCATATATTTT

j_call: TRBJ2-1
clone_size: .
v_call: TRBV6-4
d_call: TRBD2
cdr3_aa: CASSLLAGVGNEQFF
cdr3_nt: TGTGCCAGCAGTCTACTAGCGGGAGTGGGCAATGAGCAGTTCTTC

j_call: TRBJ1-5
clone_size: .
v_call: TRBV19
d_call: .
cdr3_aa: CASSTHERRQPQHF
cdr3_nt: TGTGCCAGTAGTACCCACGAGAGGAGACAGCCCCAGCATTTT

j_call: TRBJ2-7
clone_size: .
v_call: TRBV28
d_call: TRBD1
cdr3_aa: CASSLIPGGGYEQYF
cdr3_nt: TGTGCCAGCAGTTTAATCCCAGGGGGTGGATACGAGCAGTACTTC

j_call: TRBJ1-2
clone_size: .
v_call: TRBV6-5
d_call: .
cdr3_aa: CASSYGGGYGYTF
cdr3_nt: TGTGCCAGCAGTTACGGGGGAGGGTATGGCTACACCTTC

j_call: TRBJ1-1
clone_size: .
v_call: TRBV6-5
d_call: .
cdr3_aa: CATRPTGDANTEAFF
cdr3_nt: TGTGCCACACGCCCAACCGGAGATGCGAACACTGAAGCTTTCTTT

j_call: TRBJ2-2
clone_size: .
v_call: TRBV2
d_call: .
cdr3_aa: CASGQTNTGELFF
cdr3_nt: TGTGCCAGCGGCCAGACGAACACCGGGGAGCTGTTTTTT

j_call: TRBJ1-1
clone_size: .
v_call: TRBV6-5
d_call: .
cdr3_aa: CASSRQQMNTEAFF
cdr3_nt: TGTGCCAGCAGTCGACAGCAAATGAACACTGAAGCTTTCTTT

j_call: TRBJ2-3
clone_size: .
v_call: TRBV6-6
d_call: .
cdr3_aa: CASGLPTHTDTQYF
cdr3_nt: TGTGCCAGCGGACTTCCGACCCACACAGATACGCAGTATTTT

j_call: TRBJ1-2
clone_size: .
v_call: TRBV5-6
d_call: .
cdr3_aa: CASIRWRDNYGYTF
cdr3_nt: TGTGCCAGCATTAGGTGGAGGGACAACTATGGCTACACCTTC

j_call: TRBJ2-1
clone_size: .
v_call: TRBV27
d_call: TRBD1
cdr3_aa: CASSSLQGDEQFF
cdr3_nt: TGTGCCAGCAGTTCCCTTCAGGGGGATGAGCAGTTCTTC

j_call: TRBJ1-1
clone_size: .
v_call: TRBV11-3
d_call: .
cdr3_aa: CASGHRDTEAFF
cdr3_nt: TGTGCCAGCGGCCATCGGGACACTGAAGCTTTCTTT

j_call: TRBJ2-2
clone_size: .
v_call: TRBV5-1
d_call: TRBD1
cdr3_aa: CASSWDSQITGELFF
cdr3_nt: TGCGCCAGCAGCTGGGACAGTCAAATCACCGGGGAGCTGTTTTTT

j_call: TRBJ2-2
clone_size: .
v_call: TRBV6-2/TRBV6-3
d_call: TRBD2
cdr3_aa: CASSSRWAGGPDTGELFF
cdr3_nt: TGTGCCAGCAGTTCTCGGTGGGCGGGAGGGCCGGACACCGGGGAGCTGTTTTTT

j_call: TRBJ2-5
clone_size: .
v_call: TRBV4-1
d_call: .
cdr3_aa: CASSQSSSETQYF
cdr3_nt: TGCGCCAGCAGCCAGTCTAGTTCGGAGACCCAGTACTTC

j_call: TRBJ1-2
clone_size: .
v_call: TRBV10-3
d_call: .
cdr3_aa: CAISTGLGGYTF
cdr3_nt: TGTGCCATCAGTACAGGGCTCGGCGGCTACACCTTC

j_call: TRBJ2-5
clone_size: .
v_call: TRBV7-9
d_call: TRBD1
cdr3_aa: CASSGAQGEWETQYF
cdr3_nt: TGTGCCAGCAGCGGAGCCCAGGGGGAATGGGAGACCCAGTACTTC

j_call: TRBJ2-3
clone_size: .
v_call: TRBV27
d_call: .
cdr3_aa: CASLGIGLLGNTQYF
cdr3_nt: TGTGCCAGCCTGGGGATAGGTCTACTAGGGAATACGCAGTATTTT